This is a list of T cell receptor beta chains from one sample in a study of STAT3 mutations in large granular lymphocyte leukemia. Repertoires were generated with immunoSEQ multiplex PCR, while TCRdb's copy carries only in-frame clones and drops some. The sample shows about 42,000 clones, roughly three quarters of them seen only once. Sequenced: PBMCs. The receptors come from a human donor with T large granular lymphocyte leukemia. Some clones in this sample may be carry-over from other donors' samples. Both conserved end residues are part of each CDR3. D genes are given only for firm matches. For some rows the clone size is stated as once, few or many, or as a class when expanded; others skip it.

cdr3_nt: TGTGCCAGCAGCCCCGCGGGGATAGAAAACACCATATATTTT; cdr3_aa: CASSPAGIENTIYF; j_call: TRBJ1-3; d_call: .; clone_size: few; v_call: TRBV9; cdr3_length: 14
cdr3_nt: TGTGCCAGCTTTGGACCGGGACAGGAGAACACTGAAGCTTTCTTT; cdr3_aa: CASFGPGQENTEAFF; j_call: TRBJ1-1; d_call: TRBD1; clone_size: few; v_call: TRBV2; cdr3_length: 15
cdr3_nt: TGTGCCAGCAGTTTGGCGGGCTCAAACATTCAGTACTTC; cdr3_aa: CASSLAGSNIQYF; j_call: TRBJ2-4; d_call: .; clone_size: .; v_call: TRBV28; cdr3_length: 13
cdr3_nt: TGTGCCAGCACCAGCTTCCACAGGGGGTTAGTCGGGGAGCTGTTTTTT; cdr3_aa: CASTSFHRGLVGELFF; j_call: TRBJ2-2; d_call: TRBD1; clone_size: .; v_call: TRBV5-6; cdr3_length: 16
cdr3_nt: TGTGCCAGCTCACCACCATTCAGCCGATATGGCTACACCTTC; cdr3_aa: CASSPPFSRYGYTF; j_call: TRBJ1-2; d_call: .; clone_size: .; v_call: TRBV18; cdr3_length: 14
cdr3_nt: TGTGCCAGCAGTTTGAGGCGCGGGGAGCTGTTTTTT; cdr3_aa: CASSLRRGELFF; j_call: TRBJ2-2; d_call: .; clone_size: .; v_call: TRBV27; cdr3_length: 12
cdr3_nt: TGCAGCGTTCTCACCCGGGGTACTGAAGCTTTCTTT; cdr3_aa: CSVLTRGTEAFF; j_call: TRBJ1-1; d_call: .; clone_size: .; v_call: TRBV29-1; cdr3_length: 12
cdr3_nt: TGTGCCAGCAGCTTTTCCGTGGGCGGCGGGGAGCTGTTTTTT; cdr3_aa: CASSFSVGGGELFF; j_call: TRBJ2-2; d_call: .; clone_size: .; v_call: TRBV9; cdr3_length: 14
cdr3_nt: TGCAGCGTTGAAGATCACGAGGGGATTATCACTGAAGCTTTCTTT; cdr3_aa: CSVEDHEGIITEAFF; j_call: TRBJ1-1; d_call: .; clone_size: .; v_call: TRBV29-1; cdr3_length: 15
cdr3_nt: TGTGCCAGCAGTTTTACCCCTAGCGGGCCCAACACCGGGGAGCTGTTTTTT; cdr3_aa: CASSFTPSGPNTGELFF; j_call: TRBJ2-2; d_call: TRBD2; clone_size: once; v_call: TRBV7-9; cdr3_length: 17
cdr3_nt: TGTGCCAGCAGTGAAGATGTGGGCAACTATGGCTACACCTTC; cdr3_aa: CASSEDVGNYGYTF; j_call: TRBJ1-2; d_call: .; clone_size: .; v_call: TRBV6-1; cdr3_length: 14
cdr3_nt: TGTGCCTGGGGAACAAGAACCGCAGATACGCAGTATTTT; cdr3_aa: CAWGTRTADTQYF; j_call: TRBJ2-3; d_call: .; clone_size: .; v_call: TRBV30; cdr3_length: 13
cdr3_nt: TGTGCCAGTAGTCCCCGGACAGGGGGCAAACAGCCCCAGCATTTT; cdr3_aa: CASSPRTGGKQPQHF; j_call: TRBJ1-5; d_call: TRBD1; clone_size: .; v_call: TRBV19; cdr3_length: 15
cdr3_nt: TGTGCCAGCAGCTCGCGTACCTACCGGGAGACCCAGTACTTC; cdr3_aa: CASSSRTYRETQYF; j_call: TRBJ2-5; d_call: .; clone_size: .; v_call: TRBV5-8; cdr3_length: 14
cdr3_nt: TGTGCCAGCACGCACCCGGCAGGGAGCAACACTGAAGCTTTCTTT; cdr3_aa: CASTHPAGSNTEAFF; j_call: TRBJ1-1; d_call: .; clone_size: .; v_call: TRBV7-9; cdr3_length: 15
cdr3_nt: TGTGCCAGCAGCTCGGCGCGAACGGGCAACACCGGGGAGCTGTTTTTT; cdr3_aa: CASSSARTGNTGELFF; j_call: TRBJ2-2; d_call: .; clone_size: .; v_call: TRBV5-4; cdr3_length: 16
cdr3_nt: TGTGCCAGCAGCCGACGGGACAGGTACCCTGGGACCCAGTACTTC; cdr3_aa: CASSRRDRYPGTQYF; j_call: TRBJ2-5; d_call: TRBD1; clone_size: .; v_call: TRBV14; cdr3_length: 15
cdr3_nt: TGTGCCAGCGGGAATTTACAGGGAAGCTCTGGGGCCAACGTCCTGACTTTC; cdr3_aa: CASGNLQGSSGANVLTF; j_call: TRBJ2-6; d_call: .; clone_size: once; v_call: TRBV27; cdr3_length: 17
cdr3_nt: TGTGCCAGCAGCGTAGCGTCCTACGAAACACCCCTCCACTTT; cdr3_aa: CASSVASYETPLHF; j_call: TRBJ1-6; d_call: .; clone_size: few; v_call: TRBV9; cdr3_length: 14
cdr3_nt: TGTGCCAGTAGTAAGGACAGTGAAGCTTTCTTT; cdr3_aa: CASSKDSEAFF; j_call: TRBJ1-1; d_call: .; clone_size: .; v_call: TRBV19; cdr3_length: 11
cdr3_nt: TGTGCCAGCAGCGCCACAGGGAATTCAGAGCAGCCCCAGCATTTT; cdr3_aa: CASSATGNSEQPQHF; j_call: TRBJ1-5; d_call: .; clone_size: .; v_call: TRBV7-2; cdr3_length: 15